The 16 T cell receptor beta chains below all came from one sample that was sequenced in a study of spatial heterogeneity in lung cancer. The study's findings and limits: In tumors, expanded intratumoral alpha and beta TCR counts tracked mutation counts.

TCRdb re-called the 5' RACE reads through MiXCR, storing one row per CDR3 protein. Seen here are 7,000 to 8,500 distinct CDR3 sequences, 4.5% to 6% observed once, and the top ten hold less than 25%. The time point is: sample taken at primary tumor resection. Which antigens these TCRs recognize remains unknown. This material consisted of lung tumor tissue, taken at surgery. The source is a male donor with early-stage non-small cell lung cancer.

This clonotype was picked up a small number of times. An end of the junction does not agree with germline; a read error may underlie this. The chain joins TRBV7-7 to TRBJ2-5; D gene ambiguous. Per the germline V gene, CDR1 is SSHAT and CDR2 is FNYEAQ (reference sequence). The CDR3 contains 13 residues. The CDR3 sequence is CASSLGRQETQYF. CDR3 nucleotide sequence: TGTGCTAGCAGCTTAGGGCGGCAAGAGACCCAGTACTTC.

Comment on this clonotype: This could be a read error, since a much larger clone is one nucleotide away. The V call is TRBV3-1, the J call TRBJ2-2, with D possibly TRBD2 on 6 matching bases. The CDR3 loop spans 11 amino acids. Trimming removed 7 bases at V and 8 bases at J, with 8 bases between. Germline CDR1 is LGHDT and CDR2 is YNNKEL (reference sequence). In nucleotides, the CDR3 is TGTGCCAGCAACCGGGAGGGGGAGCTGTTTTTT. As protein: CASNREGELFF.

This clonotype was found many times. The chain is built from TRBV27 and TRBJ2-7; the match to TRBD2 covers 8 bases. V trimming: 2 bases; J trimming: 2 bases; junction bases outside the gene matches: 5. Germline assignment: CDR1 MNHEY and CDR2 SMNVEV (reference sequence). This CDR3 has 15 residues. The CDR3 bases are TGTGCCAGCAGTTTAGGTAGCGGGGCTCCCTACGAGCAGTACTTC. Encoded protein: CASSLGSGAPYEQYF.

This clonotype has only a few counts. The rearrangement uses TRBV29-1 and TRBJ2-5; TRBD2 is a possible D gene (6 bases). The CDR3 runs to 12 residues. The ends were cut back, 7 bases at V and 3 bases at J, with 12 bases in the middle. Germline V gives CDR1 SQVTM, CDR2 ANQGSEA. CDR3 nucleotides: TGCAGCGGGACGGGCGGGGAAGAGACCCAGTACTTC. Its translation is CSGTGGEETQYF.

This clonotype was detected ten times or more. This sequence joins TRBV3-1 and TRBJ1-2; D gene unclear. The CDR3 has 14 amino acids. Germline values: CDR1 LGHDT, CDR2 YNNKEL (reference sequence). Trimming cost V 4 bases and J 1 base, with 10 bases left between them. CDR3 in amino acids: CASSPLSFNYGYTF. CDR3 bases: TGTGCCAGCAGCCCGCTATCCTTTAACTATGGCTACACCTTC.

In this sample, this clonotype turned up many times. The genes are TRBV7-2 and TRBJ2-7; D ambiguous. V was clipped by 5 bases and J by 4 bases, with 9 bases between them. Germline V gene data show CDR1 as SGHTA and CDR2 as FQGNSA. This CDR3 region has 12 residues. This CDR3 is CASSPQSYEQYF. As DNA, the CDR3 is TGTGCCAGCAGCCCTCAGAGTTACGAGCAGTACTTC.

The sample holds many counts of this clonotype. J is TRBJ1-6 and V is TRBV28; 7 positions agree with TRBD1. Losses at the gene ends were 2 bases for V and 7 bases for J; bases not matched to a gene: 11. This CDR3 region has 17 residues. The germline V gene has CDR1 MDHEN and CDR2 SYDVKM. This CDR3 is CASSLDVQGFRNSPLHF. For the CDR3, the DNA is TGTGCCAGCAGTTTAGACGTACAGGGGTTCAGGAATTCACCCCTCCACTTT.

This clonotype was observed many times. The rearrangement links TRBV15 to TRBJ1-4, with D unclear. The CDR3 is 13 amino acids. Germline values: CDR1 LNHNV, CDR2 YYDKDF (reference sequence). The V end was cut by 0 bases, the J end by 10 bases, with 9 bases between. CDR3 region: CATSRDRIGKLFF. The CDR3 bases are TGTGCCACCAGCAGAGACCGAATCGGAAAACTGTTTTTT.

The sample holds a few counts of this clonotype. This chain joins TRBV7-2 and TRBJ2-1; the D is unclear. V was pared by 7 bases and J by 6 bases, with 7 bases between. This CDR3 region has 11 residues. The germline V gene has CDR1 SGHTA and CDR2 FQGNSA. This CDR3 reads CASNWVNEQFF. The CDR3 DNA follows: TGTGCCAGCAACTGGGTCAATGAGCAGTTCTTC.

The gene calls are TRBV5-1 and TRBJ2-1; 7 bases are a match to TRBD1. With 4 bases clipped from V and 6 bases from J, the junction kept 7 bases outside the gene matches. Germline V CDR1 and CDR2: SGHRS, YFSETQ. This CDR3 region has 14 residues. The CDR3 sequence is CASSVSSGGNEQFF. The CDR3 DNA reads as TGCGCCAGCAGCGTTTCATCAGGGGGCAATGAGCAGTTCTTC.

In its sample, this clonotype ranks as medium-sized. The chain couples TRBV5-6 to TRBJ2-3; 7 bases align to TRBD2. Germline CDR1 is SGHDT and CDR2 is YYEEEE. This CDR3 has 15 residues. Germline trimming cut 4 bases from V and 1 base from J; bases unmatched to any gene: 6. The CDR3 DNA reads as TGTGCCAGCAGCGGACTAGGCCCCCGCACAGATACGCAGTATTTT. Its translation is CASSGLGPRTDTQYF.

This clonotype was observed many times. V is TRBV11-2 and J is TRBJ2-3, with a tentative D call TRBD2 (5 bases). Trimming cost V 3 bases and J 2 bases, with 15 bases left between them. The CDR3 has 16 residues. Germline CDR1 SGHAT, CDR2 FQNNGV. CDR3 in amino acids: CASSFTLVPNTDTQYF. CDR3 bases: TGTGCCAGCAGCTTTACACTAGTCCCTAACACAGATACGCAGTATTTT.

This clonotype was detected a few times. The chain is built from TRBV27 and TRBJ2-1, with D possibly being TRBD2 (5 bases). Trimming took 5 bases from V and 7 from J, leaving 18 bases between them. Per germline, CDR1 MNHEY and CDR2 SMNVEV (reference sequence). This CDR3 comprises 15 residues. CDR3 region: CASSVRVEGLNEQFF. The CDR3, as DNA: TGTGCCAGCAGTGTCCGGGTTGAGGGTTTGAATGAGCAGTTCTTC.

The chain joins TRBV18 to TRBJ2-3, with a weak D call TRBD1 (5 bases). V shed 5 bases and J shed 6 bases, with 12 bases lying between them. The CDR3 has 13 residues. The germline V gene encodes CDR1 KGHSH and CDR2 LQKENI. The CDR3 sequence: CASSSQGADTQYF. CDR3 bases: TGTGCCAGCTCATCGCAGGGCGCGGATACGCAGTATTTT.

About this clonotype itself: A single base separates this from a much larger clone, so it may be a read error. The chain employs TRBV4-2 and TRBJ2-1, with a possible D match to TRBD2 (5 bases). The V end was cut by 2 bases, the J end by 7 bases, with 12 bases between. Germline-derived CDR1 and CDR2 are LGHNA and YNFKEQ. This CDR3 spans 14 amino acids. Here the CDR3 DNA reads TGTGCCAGCAGCCAAAAAGCGGCAAGGAATGAGCAGTTCTTC. It is translated as CASSQKAARNEQFF.

This clonotype was observed a few times. This sequence joins TRBV29-1 and TRBJ2-7, with no clear D. The length of the CDR3 is 15 residues. Germline V gene sequence: CDR1 SQVTM, CDR2 ANQGSEA. V shed 5 bases and J shed 0 bases, with 17 bases lying between them. The CDR3 loop reads CSVTFGRVGSYEQYF. The CDR3 nucleotides read TGCAGCGTTACCTTTGGAAGGGTCGGCTCCTACGAGCAGTACTTC.